The 11 T cell receptor beta chains in this list originate from one sample, sequenced in a study of blood T cell repertoires in COVID-19. Produced via immunoSEQ multiplex PCR; TCRdb's table is partial and in-frame only. This table holds around 50,000 clones, around nine tenths found once. Sequencing input: peripheral blood. Source of these receptors: a man between 60 and 75 years old with active or convalescent COVID-19.

The genes are TRBV12-3 or TRBV12-4 and TRBJ1-2; D may be TRBD1 (5 bases). Trimming pared 10 bases from V and 4 bases from J, leaving 16 bases between. CDR3 size: 13 residues. The DNA for the CDR3 is TGTGCCACGGCCGCGGGGGAAGGCTATGGCTACACCTTC. This translates into CATAAGEGYGYTF.

The gene calls are TRBV7-8 and TRBJ1-1; 9 bases agree with TRBD1. J lost 5 bases, V lost 5 bases, and 9 bases had no gene match. Germline CDR1 is SGHVS and CDR2 is FQNEAQ. This CDR3 comprises 15 residues. The CDR3 loop is CASSPTTGGWTEAFF. The CDR3 DNA reads as TGTGCCAGCAGCCCCACGACAGGGGGGTGGACTGAAGCTTTCTTT.

This rearrangement joins TRBV5-6 to TRBJ2-7; 8 bases line up with TRBD1. The ends lost 2 bases at V and 3 bases at J; junction bases unmatched: 7. This CDR3 spans 15 amino acids. The germline gives CDR1 SGHDT, CDR2 YYEEEE. CDR3 region: CASSFGQGTLYEQYF. In DNA form, the CDR3 reads TGTGCCAGCAGCTTCGGACAGGGAACCCTCTACGAGCAGTACTTC.

The CDR3, as DNA: TGCAGCGTTGCAGGGGGCGGTCACTACAATGAGCAGTTCTTC. Translated, it gives CSVAGGGHYNEQFF. The V gene is TRBV29-1, the J gene TRBJ2-1; 8 nucleotides align to TRBD1. The CDR3 is 14 residues long. The V gene end was trimmed by 4 bases and the J gene end by 3 bases; junction bases not matched to a gene: 5. Germline V gene data show CDR1 as SQVTM and CDR2 as ANQGSEA.

V and J are TRBV7-3 and TRBJ2-1; 8 positions match TRBD1. Per germline, CDR1 SGHTA and CDR2 FQGTGA. The CDR3 is 15 amino acids. Trimming at V came to 3 bases and at J to 12 bases, leaving 13 bases not matched to a gene. The CDR3 loop reads CASSFLDRGGGRQFF. Written as DNA, the CDR3 is TGTGCCAGCAGCTTTCTCGACAGGGGTGGGGGTCGGCAGTTCTTC.

The V gene is TRBV9, the J gene TRBJ2-2, with D perhaps TRBD1 (5 bases). V lost 3 bases, J lost 4 bases, and 13 bases lay in between. This CDR3 has 15 residues. Germline V gives CDR1 SGDLS, CDR2 YYNGEE. The CDR3 here is CASSAPLTVTGELFF. The CDR3 DNA sequence: TGTGCCAGCAGCGCACCGCTGACAGTCACCGGGGAGCTGTTTTTT.

Regarding this clone: One end of the junction is discordant with germline, which a read error may explain. The CDR3 protein is CASSQGAGWAF. The CDR3, as DNA: TGTGCCAGCAGCCAAGGGGCGGGCTGGGCCTTC. The chain recombines TRBV3-1 (or the pseudogene TRBV3-2) with TRBJ1-2; D is ambiguous. CDR1 is LGHDT, CDR2 YNNKEL, per germline (reference sequence). CDR3 size: 11 residues.

The chain couples TRBV2 to TRBJ2-3; 12 nucleotides align to TRBD2. The CDR3 has 17 amino acids. Germline lookup yields CDR1 SNHLY and CDR2 FYNNEI. V was pared by 1 base and J by 5 bases, with 7 bases of the junction left unmatched. The CDR3 DNA sequence: TGTGCCAGCAGTGAAGGCACAACTAGCGGGGGGAGAGATACGCAGTATTTT. Its translation: CASSEGTTSGGRDTQYF.

The chain has TRBV4-2 and TRBJ2-3; perhaps TRBD1 as D (6 bases). This CDR3 region has 16 residues. The germline V gene has CDR1 LGHNA and CDR2 YNFKEQ. The V and J ends lost 0 bases and 6 bases respectively, with 16 bases between them. The CDR3 DNA is TGTGCCAGCAGCCAAGATCCAGGGGACCGATACGATACGCAGTATTTT. Its protein product is CASSQDPGDRYDTQYF.

CDR3 DNA: TGCGCCAGCAGCTTGGCCAGGGCAGGGCAAGAGACCCAGTACTTC. This sequence encodes CASSLARAGQETQYF. The chain joins TRBV5-1 to TRBJ2-5; D possibly corresponds to TRBD1 (5 bases). V lost 0 bases and J lost 2, with 11 bases in between. Germline lookup yields CDR1 SGHRS and CDR2 YFSETQ. This CDR3 has 15 amino acids.

There are a few counts of this clone. The chain has TRBV11-2 and TRBJ1-5; 8 bases fit TRBD1. The CDR3 consists of 15 residues. Germline CDR1 is SGHAT and CDR2 is FQNNGV. The V gene end was trimmed by 4 bases and the J gene end by 6 bases; junction bases not matched to a gene: 8. CDR3 nucleotide sequence: TGTGCCAGCAGCTCCCTCAGGGGGCTGGGTCAGCCCCAGCATTTT. Translated, it gives CASSSLRGLGQPQHF.